The 9 T cell receptor beta chains below all came from one sample that was sequenced in a study of T and B cells in COVID-19 patients. Multiplex PCR with BIOMED2 TRB-A/B primer pools amplified TRB rearrangements. TCRdb called the multiplex PCR reads again in MiXCR, with one record for every CDR3 protein. The sample includes some 4,300 distinct CDR3 sequences, about 25% of them seen just once. Each TRB amplification used roughly 220-550 ng of genomic DNA from blood. The sequencing input was blood. The receptors stem from a human donor with active COVID-19.

The chain uses TRBV6-4 and TRBJ2-7; TRBD2 is a possible D gene (7 bases). The CDR3 sequence is 17 residues long. The V end lost 6 bases, the J end lost 3 bases, and 24 bases lay between the germline ends. Per the germline V gene, CDR1 is MRHNA and CDR2 is SNTAGT. The CDR3 spells CASRGGGGPPLSYEQYF. CDR3 nucleotides: TGTGCCAGCAGGGGGGGGGGCGGGCCACCGCTTAGCTACGAGCAGTACTTC.

This clonotype is medium-sized in the sample. The V call is TRBV6-1, the J call TRBJ2-1; D may be TRBD1 (6 bases). Trimming left V 4 bases short and J 6 bases short, with 19 bases between. Looked up from germline, CDR1 is MNHNS and CDR2 is SASEGT. The CDR3 consists of 16 residues. CDR3 sequence (DNA): TGTGCCAGCAGTGTGTATAGGGCAGGGGACCTCAATGAGCAGTTCTTC. It is translated as CASSVYRAGDLNEQFF.

Turning to this clonotype: A clone one base away is much larger, so this may be a read error. The CDR3 region is CASTSARTSSSPLHF. In DNA form, the CDR3 reads TGTGCCAGCACGTCAGCCCGAACCTCAAGTTCACCCCTCCACTTT. This chain uses TRBV6-5 with TRBJ1-6; D unclear. With 7 bases removed from V and 9 bases from J, the gap between germline ends came to 19 bases. In germline, CDR1 is MNHEY, CDR2 SVGAGI. This CDR3 is built from 15 residues.

This clonotype is deemed medium-sized. The rearrangement links TRBV6-2 or TRBV6-3 to TRBJ2-5, with TRBD2 matching 10 bases. The junction had 6 bases not matched to a gene; V was cut back by 7 bases and J by 1 base. This CDR3 contains 15 residues. Per germline, CDR1 MNHEY and CDR2 SVGEGT. CDR3 in amino acids: CASTLAGVSQETQYF. In DNA, the CDR3 is TGTGCCAGCACCCTAGCGGGAGTAAGCCAAGAGACCCAGTACTTC.

This clonotype is categorized as medium-sized. The V and J genes are TRBV5-4 and TRBJ2-5; 11 nucleotides agree with TRBD2. The J segment lost 7 bases and the V segment lost 4 bases, leaving 12 bases of the junction unmatched. The CDR3 has 16 amino acids. Germline CDR1 reads SGHNT; CDR2 reads YYREEE (reference sequence). The chain's CDR3 is CASSTGTSGIKGTQYF. The DNA of the CDR3 is TGTGCCAGCAGCACCGGGACTAGCGGAATAAAGGGGACCCAGTACTTC.

Worth noting for this clonotype: It may be a read error: a sequence one base away is much more abundant. The chain uses TRBV27 and TRBJ2-1; the match to TRBD2 covers 9 bases. V trimming: 9 bases; J trimming: 10 bases; junction bases outside the gene matches: 7. The CDR3 runs 12 residues. Germline CDR1 MNHEY, CDR2 SMNVEV (reference sequence). The CDR3 nucleotides read TGTGCCAGTGGCGGGAGGGGTGAAGAGCAGTTCTTC. This codes for CASGGRGEEQFF.

The V call is TRBV5-4, the J call TRBJ2-7; weak D call: TRBD2 (6 bases). V shed 2 bases and J shed 2 bases, with 14 bases lying between them. The CDR3 runs to 15 residues. Germline CDR1 SGHNT, CDR2 YYREEE (reference sequence). This CDR3 is CASSLGQAGPYEQYF. For the CDR3, the DNA is TGTGCCAGCAGCTTAGGGCAAGCGGGTCCCTACGAGCAGTACTTC.

By its share, this clonotype is medium-sized (0.01 to 0.1%). This chain links TRBV6-2 or TRBV6-3 with TRBJ2-1; TRBD2 agrees at 9 bases. With 5 bases clipped from V and 7 bases from J, the junction kept 6 bases outside the gene matches. The germline V gene encodes CDR1 MNHEY and CDR2 SVGEGT. The CDR3 contains 14 residues. DNA for the CDR3: TGTGCCAGCAGTATAGCGGGAGCTGGGAATGAGCAGTTCTTC. Encoded protein: CASSIAGAGNEQFF.

This clonotype was detected a few times. This sequence joins TRBV24-1 and TRBJ2-5; 13 nucleotides agree with TRBD2. The germline V gene encodes CDR1 KGHDR and CDR2 SFDVKD. The CDR3 runs 18 residues. Trimming removed 1 base from V and 1 base from J; junction bases left unmatched: 5. The CDR3 coding sequence is TGTGCCACCAGTGATTTAGGACTAGCGGGAGTAGTCCAAGAGACCCAGTACTTC. Translating gives CATSDLGLAGVVQETQYF.